The 4 T cell receptor beta chains listed next were all sequenced from one sample in a study of T cells in Graves' hyperthyroidism and ophthalmopathy (dated by TCRdb to between 2017 and 2020). Preparation of the library involved multiplex PCR. Data came from an Illumina HiSeq 2000. TCR beta CDR3 regions were amplified from RNA transcripts. The first round of RT-PCR for the TCR CDR3 was performed with the HTBI primer set and the Qiagen OneStep RT-PCR kit. The public reads were run again by TCRdb, first through fastp at Q25 and then through MiXCR, and only productive beta chains were kept. Rows are combined by CDR3 protein, so each entry shows the most common genes and DNA. The sample contains about 280,000 distinct CDR3 sequences, less than 30% of them found a single time. Of the sample, about a quarter falls within the top ten clones. Sequencing was carried out using blood. The receptors originated from a man aged 40-49 years with Graves' hyperthyroidism that later progressed to Graves' ophthalmopathy.

This chain joins TRBV6-2 or TRBV6-3 and TRBJ1-5; no definite D call. Deletions cut 2 bases from V and 6 bases from J, with 17 bases between. CDR1 and CDR2 (germline): MNHEY, SVGEGT. The CDR3 has 16 residues. CDR3 nucleotides: TGTGCCAGCAGTTACCCCCGGCCTATATGGGGTCAGCCCCAGCATTTT. It is translated as CASSYPRPIWGQPQHF.

This chain links TRBV7-8 with TRBJ2-7, with 11 bases identical to TRBD2. Germline-derived CDR1 and CDR2 are SGHVS and FQNEAQ. J lost 0 bases, V lost 5 bases, and 6 bases had no gene match. The CDR3 loop spans 16 amino acids. This CDR3 reads CASSERLAGSSYEQYF. The CDR3 DNA reads TGTGCCAGCAGCGAGAGACTAGCGGGAAGCTCCTACGAGCAGTACTTC.

This clonotype was counted ten times or more. The rearrangement links TRBV6-1 to TRBJ1-1; no clear D gene. Germline CDR1 is MNHNS and CDR2 is SASEGT. V dropped 7 bases and J dropped 8 bases, with 8 bases sitting between them. The CDR3 sequence is 10 residues long. CDR3 nucleotide sequence: TGTGCCAGCACCCAAGAAGAAGCTTTCTTT. This sequence encodes CASTQEEAFF.

This clonotype was seen many times. The J gene is TRBJ1-3, the V gene TRBV11-2; D possibly corresponds to TRBD1 (5 bases). Germline V gives CDR1 SGHAT, CDR2 FQNNGV. The CDR3 runs 15 residues. Trimming left V 4 bases short and J 2 bases short, with 12 bases between. CDR3: CASSYQGTAGNTIYF. Here the CDR3 DNA reads TGTGCCAGCAGCTACCAGGGTACAGCTGGAAACACCATATATTTT.